The text below deals with one TCR beta chain. This entry belongs to a study of blood T cell repertoires in COVID-19. The CDR3 is made up of 15 amino acids. Profiling relied on immunoSEQ multiplex PCR, and the TCRdb table lists in-frame clones only, not all of them. The sample has 75,000 to 95,000 clones, over 80% seen once. This TCR was recovered from a man in his fifties with acute or convalescent COVID-19. The chain links TRBV21-1 to TRBJ2-7; TRBD1, the D gene given by the table, was not confirmed from the DNA. TRBV21-1 is labeled a pseudogene. Sequenced sample: peripheral blood. The CDR3 here is CASSKHAGNTYEQYF. CDR3 DNA: TGTGCCAGCAGCAAACACGCAGGGAATACCTACGAGCAGTACTTC.